This T cell receptor (beta chain) is from a study of regulatory T cells in long-lasting Graves disease. This clonotype has a count of ten or more. The authors built TCR beta libraries using iRepertoire HTBI primers and Arm-PCR of CDR3 regions. TCRdb passed the multiplex PCR reads through MiXCR, listing each CDR3 protein once. Of a few hundred thousand distinct CDR3 sequences in the sample, 13% were seen once. Described time point: newly diagnosed GD, antithyroid drugs for less than 3 months. From PBMCs, RNA was extracted and then used to make the TCR library. This CDR3 spans 15 amino acids. CDR1 is KGHDR and CDR2 is SFDVKD in the germline V gene. The V and J ends lost 4 bases and 4 bases, in that order; junction bases with no gene match: 3. This sample was shared with a second study, whose subject was T cells in Graves' hyperthyroidism and ophthalmopathy.

The source was peripheral blood mononuclear cells (PBMCs), collected at new diagnosis, from a patient treated with antithyroid drugs. This sequence originates from a man in his thirties or forties with Graves disease. The chain carries TRBV24-1 and TRBJ2-5, with 12 bases lining up with TRBD2. CDR3 in amino acids: CATSDLAGGAETQYF. CDR3 DNA sequence: TGTGCCACCAGTGACCTAGCGGGAGGGGCAGAGACCCAGTACTTC.